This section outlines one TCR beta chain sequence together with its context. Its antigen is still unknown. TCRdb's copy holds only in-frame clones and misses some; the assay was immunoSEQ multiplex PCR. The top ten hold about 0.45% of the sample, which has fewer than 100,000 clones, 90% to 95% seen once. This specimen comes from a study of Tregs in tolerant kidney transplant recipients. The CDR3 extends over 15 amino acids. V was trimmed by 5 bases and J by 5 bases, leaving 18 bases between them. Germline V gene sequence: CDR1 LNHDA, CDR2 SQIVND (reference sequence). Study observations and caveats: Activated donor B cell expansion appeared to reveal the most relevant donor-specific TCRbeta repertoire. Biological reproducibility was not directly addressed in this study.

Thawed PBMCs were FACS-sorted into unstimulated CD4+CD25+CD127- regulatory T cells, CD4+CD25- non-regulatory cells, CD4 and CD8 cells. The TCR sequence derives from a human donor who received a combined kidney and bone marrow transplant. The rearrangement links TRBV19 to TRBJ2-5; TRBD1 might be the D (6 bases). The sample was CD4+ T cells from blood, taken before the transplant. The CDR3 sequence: CASSPWTARTETQYF. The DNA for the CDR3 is TGTGCCAGTAGTCCATGGACAGCTCGGACGGAGACCCAGTACTTC.